This T cell receptor beta chain stems from a study of T cell responses to AZD1222 COVID-19 vaccine. Produced via immunoSEQ multiplex PCR; TCRdb's table is partial and in-frame only. The sample consists of tens of thousands of clones, about nine tenths of them appearing once. This CDR3 region has 16 residues. V lost 0 bases to trimming and J lost 2 bases, with 12 bases between them. The germline V gene encodes CDR1 SGDLS and CDR2 YYNGEE. The source was peripheral blood, collected 28 days after the second AZD1222 dose. The rearrangement uses TRBV9 and TRBJ1-3, with D tentatively TRBD1 (5 bases). The receptor comes from an adult who received the AZD1222 COVID-19 vaccine. CDR3 sequence (DNA): TGTGCCAGCAGCGTAGGAGGGACTTATGCTGGAAACACCATATATTTT. It translates to CASSVGGTYAGNTIYF.